Presented here are 26 T cell receptor beta chains from one specimen sequenced in a study of T cells after yellow fever vaccination. TCRdb redid the calling of the 5' RACE reads with MiXCR, one entry per CDR3 protein. This sample has roughly 250,000 distinct CDR3 sequences, with 10% to 15% found just once. The input for sequencing was CD4+ T cells sorted from PBMCs, taken 45 days after the yellow fever booster vaccination. The source of these receptors is a man in his thirties or forties who received the YFV17D yellow fever vaccine.

This clonotype was picked up a small number of times. V is TRBV7-9 and J is TRBJ1-2; D may be TRBD1 (5 bases). From germline, CDR1 is SEHNR and CDR2 FQNEAQ (reference sequence). The V end lost 2 bases, the J end lost 2 bases, and 9 bases lay between the germline ends. There are 14 residues in the CDR3. Written as DNA, the CDR3 is TGTGCCAGCAGCTTACCAGGGTTAAACTATGGCTACACCTTC. Translating gives CASSLPGLNYGYTF. The whole variable domain, filled in from reference TRBV7-9 and TRBJ1-2, reads DTGVSQNPRHKITKRGQNVTFRCDPISEHNRLYWYRQTLGQGPEFLTYFQNEAQLEKSRLLSDRFSAERPKGSFSTLEIQRTEQGDSAMYLCASSLPGLNYGYTFGSGTRLTVV.

This clonotype was observed a handful of times. V is TRBV10-3 and J is TRBJ2-7; no definite D call. CDR1 is ENHRY, CDR2 SYGVKD, per germline. V was pared by 4 bases and J by 6 bases, with 13 bases between. The CDR3 length is 13 residues. This CDR3 reads CAISAESSGEQYF. The CDR3 DNA sequence: TGTGCCATCAGTGCTGAATCCTCGGGCGAGCAGTACTTC.

This rearrangement joins TRBV7-9 to TRBJ2-7; no reliable D call. The CDR3 consists of 17 residues. V was shortened by 4 bases and J by 1 base, with 20 bases between the two germline ends. Germline-derived CDR1 and CDR2 are SEHNR and FQNEAQ (reference sequence). The CDR3 DNA reads as TGTGCCAGCAGCTCCACCGCAGGTCCCGAGTGGTCCTACGAGCAGTACTTC. It specifies CASSSTAGPEWSYEQYF.

This chain connects TRBV20-1 to TRBJ2-7, with D tentatively TRBD1 (6 bases). Trimming took 0 bases from V and 3 from J, leaving 18 bases between them. The germline V gene encodes CDR1 DFQATT and CDR2 SNEGSKA (reference sequence). The CDR3 runs 16 residues. The chain's CDR3 is CSARDWGRGADYEQYF. The CDR3 coding sequence is TGCAGTGCTAGAGATTGGGGCAGGGGCGCAGACTACGAGCAGTACTTC.

This clonotype was detected only a few times. The chain couples TRBV3-1 to TRBJ2-3; a weak D match, TRBD1 (5 bases). V shed 1 base and J shed 4 bases, with 9 bases lying between them. The CDR3 runs 14 residues. In germline, CDR1 is LGHDT, CDR2 YNNKEL (reference sequence). The CDR3 DNA follows: TGTGCCAGCAGCCAAGCTAGGGGTGCAGATACGCAGTATTTT. Encoded protein: CASSQARGADTQYF.

This clonotype showed up just a few times. This sequence joins TRBV6-2 or TRBV6-3 and TRBJ2-3; 13 positions agree with TRBD2. Trimming removed 5 bases from V and 4 bases from J; junction bases left unmatched: 3. Germline lookup yields CDR1 MNHEY and CDR2 SVGEGT. CDR3 size: 15 residues. In DNA, the CDR3 is TGTGCCAGCAGTACCGGGACTAGCGGGGCAGATACGCAGTATTTT. This codes for CASSTGTSGADTQYF.

This clonotype was recorded a few times. J is TRBJ2-7 and V is TRBV5-5; 7 bases are shared with TRBD1. This CDR3 has 13 residues. V lost 4 bases and J lost 3; bases outside the gene matches: 4. Germline CDR1 and CDR2: SGHKS and YYEKEE (reference sequence). As DNA, the CDR3 is TGTGCCAGCAGCCCGGCAGGGGGCTACGAGCAGTACTTC. It specifies CASSPAGGYEQYF.

The chain combines TRBV25-1 with TRBJ2-7; 9 bases are a match to TRBD1. V shed 3 bases, J shed 9 bases, and the junction held 6 bases outside the gene matches. This CDR3 contains 13 residues. CDR1 and CDR2 (germline): MGHDK, SYGVNS. CDR3 protein: CASSDGQGWRQYF. The DNA for the CDR3 is TGTGCCAGCAGTGATGGACAGGGGTGGCGGCAGTACTTC.

This chain links TRBV7-9 with TRBJ2-1; 14 positions agree with TRBD2. CDR1 SEHNR and CDR2 FQNEAQ come from the germline V gene (reference sequence). V shed 2 bases and J 7 bases; nucleotides not matched to a gene: 7. This CDR3 contains 17 residues. The CDR3 protein is CASSLWTSGRTGNEQFF. CDR3 in DNA: TGTGCCAGCAGCTTATGGACTAGCGGGAGGACCGGGAATGAGCAGTTCTTC.

This clonotype was detected only a few times. The chain combines TRBV10-3 with TRBJ1-3; D not certain. The ends were cut back, 0 bases at V and 7 bases at J, with 4 bases in the middle. Germline values: CDR1 ENHRY, CDR2 SYGVKD. The CDR3 spans 12 residues. The CDR3 is CAISESTNTIYF. The CDR3 nucleotides read TGTGCCATCAGTGAGTCCACTAACACCATATATTTT.

This sequence joins TRBV5-1 and TRBJ2-7; TRBD1 might be the D (6 bases). The CDR3 length is 14 residues. Germline lookup yields CDR1 SGHRS and CDR2 YFSETQ. The CDR3 DNA is TGCGCCAGCAGCTTGGAAGCCAGGGGCTCGTTTCCGGCTGTC. Its translation is CASSLEARGSFPAV.

In its sample, this clonotype was seen a few times. This sequence joins TRBV7-2 and TRBJ2-1; D gene unclear. The V end was cut by 8 bases, the J end by 0 bases, with 11 bases between. Germline CDR1 SGHTA, CDR2 FQGNSA. This CDR3 has 14 residues. CDR3 protein: CASQRVSSYNEQFF. The CDR3 DNA reads as TGTGCCAGCCAACGGGTTAGCTCCTACAATGAGCAGTTCTTC.

The chain recombines TRBV7-9 with TRBJ1-4, with D perhaps matching TRBD1 (6 bases). The CDR3 consists of 15 residues. Trimming removed 2 bases at V and 7 bases at J, with 14 bases between. Germline V CDR1 and CDR2: SEHNR, FQNEAQ (reference sequence). The CDR3 nucleotides read TGTGCCAGCAGCTTACGGGGGGCGATTATTGAAAAACTGTTTTTT. Amino acids: CASSLRGAIIEKLFF.

This clonotype was detected only a few times. The chain employs TRBV11-2 and TRBJ2-7; 9 positions agree with TRBD2. CDR3 length equals 16 residues. Germline V lookup: CDR1 SGHAT, CDR2 FQNNGV. Unmatched junction bases numbered 10, after V lost 0 bases and J lost 7 bases. CDR3 sequence: CASSLEMVAGVGEQYF. CDR3 in DNA: TGTGCCAGCAGCTTAGAGATGGTAGCGGGAGTGGGAGAGCAGTACTTC.

This clonotype was detected a few times. The chain joins TRBV5-1 to TRBJ1-1, with D possibly TRBD1 on 5 matching bases. Trimming removed 4 bases from V and 1 base from J, with 17 bases in between. Germline CDR1 SGHRS, CDR2 YFSETQ. The CDR3 sequence is 16 residues long. CDR3 in DNA: TGCGCCAGCAGCCAAGACTCAGGGTTTCAGAACACTGAAGCTTTCTTT. Translated, it gives CASSQDSGFQNTEAFF.

This chain connects TRBV7-2 to TRBJ2-1; D possibly matches TRBD1 or TRBD2 (5 bases each). This CDR3 has 15 amino acids. V was shortened by 1 base and J by 2 bases, with 9 bases between the two germline ends. CDR1 is SGHTA and CDR2 is FQGNSA in the germline V gene. CDR3: CASSLGGPPYNEQFF. The CDR3 coding sequence is TGTGCCAGCAGCTTAGGGGGACCGCCCTACAATGAGCAGTTCTTC.

This clonotype occurred a few times. This sequence joins TRBV18 and TRBJ2-7; D not certain. V shed 6 bases and J shed 6 bases, with 9 bases lying between them. The CDR3 is made up of 11 amino acids. The germline CDR1 and CDR2 sequences are KGHSH and LQKENI. CDR3: CASSRSAEQYF. CDR3 nucleotide sequence: TGTGCCAGCTCCCGGTCGGCCGAGCAGTACTTC.

The chain is built from TRBV7-2 and TRBJ1-2; the D gene is possibly TRBD1 (5 bases). Germline V lookup: CDR1 SGHTA, CDR2 FQGNSA. This CDR3 region has 14 residues. V was pared by 5 bases and J by 5 bases, with 15 bases between. In DNA form, the CDR3 reads TGTGCCAGCAGCCCCAAGTCGGGGGGGTATGGCTACACCTTC. It is translated as CASSPKSGGYGYTF.

V gene TRBV20-1 combines with J gene TRBJ2-1; 14 bases fit TRBD2. The CDR3 runs 17 residues. The ends lost 0 bases at V and 9 bases at J; junction bases unmatched: 10. CDR1 is DFQATT and CDR2 is SNEGSKA in the germline V gene (reference sequence). The CDR3 bases are TGCAGTGCTAGAGATCAGAGGACTAGCGGGAGGACTGGTGAGCAGTTCTTC. Residues: CSARDQRTSGRTGEQFF.

The rearrangement uses TRBV29-1 and TRBJ1-1, with D unclear. Germline V gene data show CDR1 as SQVTM and CDR2 as ANQGSEA. This CDR3 has 12 amino acids. V gave up 4 bases and J gave up 4 bases, with 10 bases separating them. CDR3 DNA sequence: TGCAGCGTTGTGGATCCGTCCACTGAAGCTTTCTTT. Protein product: CSVVDPSTEAFF.

The chain carries TRBV6-5 and TRBJ2-7; 7 bases are shared with TRBD1. V gave up 0 bases and J gave up 3 bases; unmatched junction bases: 17. CDR1 MNHEY and CDR2 SVGAGI come from the germline V gene. CDR3 size: 19 residues. The CDR3 bases are TGTGCCAGCAGTTACTCGAACAGGGGTCCCCTAACAGGGCTCTACGAGCAGTACTTC. It encodes CASSYSNRGPLTGLYEQYF.

The chain is built from TRBV20-1 and TRBJ2-1; 15 nucleotides agree with TRBD2. V was pared by 6 bases and J by 6 bases, with 3 bases of the junction left unmatched. Per the germline V gene, CDR1 is DFQATT and CDR2 is SNEGSKA (reference sequence). This CDR3 is 14 amino acids long. CDR3 sequence: CSAGTSGRFNEQFF. The CDR3 DNA sequence: TGCAGTGCCGGGACTAGCGGGAGGTTCAATGAGCAGTTCTTC.

This clonotype was found many times. The chain has TRBV6-5 and TRBJ2-5; 7 bases are a match to TRBD1. The V segment lost 2 bases and the J segment 5 bases; nucleotides outside the gene matches: 8. The germline V gene has CDR1 MNHEY and CDR2 SVGAGI. The CDR3 contains 15 residues. The CDR3 nucleotides are TGTGCCAGCAGTTACCTGGGACAGCGCGTCGAGACCCAGTACTTC. It specifies CASSYLGQRVETQYF.

V gene TRBV20-1 combines with J gene TRBJ2-2; tentative D call: TRBD1 (6 bases). The V gene's germline CDR1 is DFQATT and CDR2 SNEGSKA (reference sequence). V dropped 5 bases and J dropped 7 bases, with 11 bases sitting between them. This CDR3 contains 12 residues. CDR3 nucleotides: TGCAGTGCTCGGACAGTGGGCGGGGAGCTGTTTTTT. Amino acids: CSARTVGGELFF.

The rearrangement links TRBV7-2 to TRBJ2-5, with 9 bases lining up with TRBD2. The CDR3 extends over 15 amino acids. Germline V gene data show CDR1 as SGHTA and CDR2 as FQGNSA. With V trimmed by 4 bases and J by 5 bases, 8 bases remained unmatched. The CDR3 reads CASSYTSGYGETQYF. The CDR3 bases are TGTGCCAGCAGCTACACTAGCGGGTATGGCGAGACCCAGTACTTC.

The chain recombines TRBV27 with TRBJ2-6; 11 bases map to TRBD2. Germline assignment: CDR1 MNHEY and CDR2 SMNVEV (reference sequence). The ends lost 11 bases at V and 4 bases at J; junction bases unmatched: 13. This CDR3 is built from 17 residues. The CDR3 protein is CASTPTSGKSGANVLTF. CDR3 nucleotides: TGTGCCTCAACCCCGACTAGCGGGAAATCGGGGGCCAACGTCCTGACTTTC.